The TCR beta chain described here comes from a study of T cell repertoires in cytomegalovirus infection. Study background: Evidence of both CMV infection and a matching HLA type came from public TCR beta signatures.

Germline loops: CDR1 LGHDT, CDR2 YNNKEL (reference sequence). The CDR3 runs to 14 residues. V was cut by 4 bases and J by 6 bases, with 10 bases left in between. In TCRdb, the reads were re-called with MiXCR into one record per CDR3 protein. The data contain roughly 310,000 distinct CDR3 sequences, 17% of them singletons. In its sample, this clonotype was seen a few times. The sample was PBMCs. This rearrangement joins TRBV3-1 to TRBJ1-6, with D tentatively TRBD1 (6 bases). The receptor comes from a human donor in good health (CMV status not recorded). Some clones in this sample may be carry-over from other donors' samples. The CDR3 DNA sequence: TGTGCCAGCAGCCCCGAGGACAGTAATTCACCCCTCCACTTT. It translates to CASSPEDSNSPLHF.